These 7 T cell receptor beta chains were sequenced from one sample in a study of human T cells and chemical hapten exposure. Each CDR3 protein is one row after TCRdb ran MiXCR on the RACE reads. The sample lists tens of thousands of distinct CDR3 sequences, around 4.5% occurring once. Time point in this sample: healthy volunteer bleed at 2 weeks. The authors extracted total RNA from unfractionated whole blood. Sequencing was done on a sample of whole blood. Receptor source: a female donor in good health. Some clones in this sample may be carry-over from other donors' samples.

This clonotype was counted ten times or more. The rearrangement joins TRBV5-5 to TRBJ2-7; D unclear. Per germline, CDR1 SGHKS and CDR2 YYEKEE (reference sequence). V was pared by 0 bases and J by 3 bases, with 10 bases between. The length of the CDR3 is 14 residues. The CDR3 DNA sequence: TGTGCCAGCAGCTTGGTCGTCCGAAACTACGAGCAGTACTTC. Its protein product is CASSLVVRNYEQYF.

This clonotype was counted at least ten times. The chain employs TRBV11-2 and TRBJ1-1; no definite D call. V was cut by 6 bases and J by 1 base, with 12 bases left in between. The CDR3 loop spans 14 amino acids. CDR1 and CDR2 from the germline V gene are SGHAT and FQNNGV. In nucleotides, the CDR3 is TGTGCCAGCAGGCCGGAGGCCGCGAACACTGAAGCTTTCTTT. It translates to CASRPEAANTEAFF.

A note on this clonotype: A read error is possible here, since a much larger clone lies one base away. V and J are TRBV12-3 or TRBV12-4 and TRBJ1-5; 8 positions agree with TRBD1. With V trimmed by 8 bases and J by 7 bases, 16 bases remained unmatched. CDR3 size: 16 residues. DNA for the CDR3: TGTGCCAGCGGTCCTAGCGACAGGGGATGGGGACAGCCCCAGCATTTT. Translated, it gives CASGPSDRGWGQPQHF.

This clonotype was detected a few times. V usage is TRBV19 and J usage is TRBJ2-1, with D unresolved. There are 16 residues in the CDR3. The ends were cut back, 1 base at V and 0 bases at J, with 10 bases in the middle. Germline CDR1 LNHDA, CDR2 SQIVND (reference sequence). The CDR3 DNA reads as TGTGCCAGTAGTATAGTAGCAGGAACCTCCTACAATGAGCAGTTCTTC. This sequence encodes CASSIVAGTSYNEQFF. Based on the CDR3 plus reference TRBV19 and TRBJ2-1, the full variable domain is DGGITQSPKYLFRKEGQNVTLSCEQNLNHDAMYWYRQDPGQGLRLIYYSQIVNDFQKGDIAEGYSVSREKKESFPLTVTSAQKNPTAFYLCASSIVAGTSYNEQFFGPGTRLTVL.

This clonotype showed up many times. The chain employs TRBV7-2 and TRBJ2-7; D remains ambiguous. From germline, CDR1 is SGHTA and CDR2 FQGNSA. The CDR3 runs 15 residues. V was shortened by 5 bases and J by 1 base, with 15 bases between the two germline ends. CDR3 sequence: CASSIERDGSYEQYF. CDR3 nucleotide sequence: TGTGCCAGCAGCATCGAACGAGACGGGTCCTACGAGCAGTACTTC.

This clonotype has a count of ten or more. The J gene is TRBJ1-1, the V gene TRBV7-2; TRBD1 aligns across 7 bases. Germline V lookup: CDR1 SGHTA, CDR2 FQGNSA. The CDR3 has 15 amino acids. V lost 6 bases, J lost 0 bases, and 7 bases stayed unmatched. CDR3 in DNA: TGTGCCAGCAGTTATAACAGGGGCATGAACACTGAAGCTTTCTTT. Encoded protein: CASSYNRGMNTEAFF.

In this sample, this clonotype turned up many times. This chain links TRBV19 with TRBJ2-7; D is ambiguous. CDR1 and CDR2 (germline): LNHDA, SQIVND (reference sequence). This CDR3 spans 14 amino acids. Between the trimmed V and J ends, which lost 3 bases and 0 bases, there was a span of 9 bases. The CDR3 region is CASSMVTSSYEQYF. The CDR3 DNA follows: TGTGCCAGTAGTATGGTAACTTCCTCCTACGAGCAGTACTTC. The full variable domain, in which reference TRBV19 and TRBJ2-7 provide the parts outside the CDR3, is DGGITQSPKYLFRKEGQNVTLSCEQNLNHDAMYWYRQDPGQGLRLIYYSQIVNDFQKGDIAEGYSVSREKKESFPLTVTSAQKNPTAFYLCASSMVTSSYEQYFGPGTRLTVT.